A single sample gave rise to the 5 T cell receptor beta chains below, sequenced in a study of shared clonotypes between healthy human individuals. Sequenced by immunoSEQ multiplex PCR; TCRdb stores in-frame clones only, minus some. The sample holds under 2,000,000 clones; about 94% are singletons and the top ten take more than 0.9%. CD8 cells regarded as naive lacked CD45RO, were positively chosen for CCR7, and omitted terminally differentiated effector memory CD45RA+ cells. The sequenced sample consisted of naive CD8+ T cells sorted from blood. The receptors were gathered from a man younger than 35 in good health.

The rearrangement uses TRBV5-1 and TRBJ2-7; D might be TRBD1 (6 bases). The CDR3 consists of 15 residues. V was trimmed by 4 bases and J by 2 bases, leaving 16 bases between them. Germline CDR1 reads SGHRS; CDR2 reads YFSETQ. CDR3 nucleotide sequence: TGCGCCAGCAGCGAACCGGGACACCCGACCTACGAGCAGTACTTC. It codes for CASSEPGHPTYEQYF.

The CDR3 DNA sequence: TGTGCCAGCAGCTTTACAGGGGATTCCGAGCAGTACTTC. Protein sequence: CASSFTGDSEQYF. The chain links TRBV5-6 to TRBJ2-7, with TRBD1 identical over 7 bases. Germline V gene data show CDR1 as SGHDT and CDR2 as YYEEEE. J was trimmed by 6 bases and V by 2 bases; bases with no gene match: 5. This CDR3 region has 13 residues.

The chain links TRBV10-3 to TRBJ1-2; D call uncertain. The V end was cut by 6 bases, the J end by 4 bases, with 18 bases between. CDR1 and CDR2 from the germline V gene are ENHRY and SYGVKD. The CDR3 is 15 residues long. The CDR3, as DNA: TGTGCCATCAGAACTGACACCCAACCTCTCTATGGCTACACCTTC. Translated, it gives CAIRTDTQPLYGYTF.

The chain carries TRBV5-4 and TRBJ2-3; 14 bases line up with TRBD2. After removal of 2 bases from V and 3 bases from J, the junction contained 11 bases not matched to a gene. The CDR3 extends over 19 amino acids. The germline V gene encodes CDR1 SGHNT and CDR2 YYREEE (reference sequence). The CDR3 region has the DNA TGTGCCAGCAGCTTCGAACTGGGACTAGCGGGGGCCGAAACAGATACGCAGTATTTT. Translating gives CASSFELGLAGAETDTQYF.

This clone has only one observation. The chain recombines TRBV4-1 with TRBJ2-1; TRBD2 aligns across 10 bases. This CDR3 has 16 residues. Unmatched junction bases numbered 6, after V lost 3 bases and J lost 4 bases. Germline CDR1 reads MGHRA; CDR2 reads YSYEKL. CDR3 residues: CASSQEPGLAYNEQFF. The CDR3 coding sequence is TGCGCCAGCAGCCAGGAACCGGGACTAGCGTACAATGAGCAGTTCTTC.